The clone carrying this T cell receptor (beta chain) occurred a few times. The antigen remains undetermined. This sample is part of a study of T-cell reconstitution after alpha-beta-depleted transplantation in children. Preparing the TCRbeta library involved the use of unique molecular identifiers. Each CDR3 protein gets one entry after TCRdb re-called the PCR reads with MiXCR. The data show 550,000 to 800,000 distinct CDR3 sequences, with around 12% seen just once and 0.75% to 0.85% held by the top ten. Overall study results and limits: At around two months after transplant, the alpha-beta T cells were reportedly derived from several hundred expanded clones that came from non-depleted graft cells. T-cell numbers and diversity, one year after transplant, stemmed largely from T cells that were newly produced.

V was clipped by 4 bases and J by 6 bases; unmatched bases: 7. The germline V gene encodes CDR1 DFQATT and CDR2 SNEGSKA (reference sequence). This CDR3 spans 16 amino acids. The chain has TRBV20-1 and TRBJ2-2; TRBD2 aligns across 14 bases. This TCR was sampled from a girl aged 2-10 years with congenital amegakaryocytic thrombocytopenia, due to receive a stem cell transplant. The sequenced sample was PBMCs, obtained before TCRalphabeta/CD19-depleted stem cell transplant. The CDR3 loop is CSAMGTSGRISGELFF. CDR3 bases: TGCAGTGCTATGGGGACTAGCGGGAGAATATCCGGGGAGCTGTTTTTT.